This TCR beta chain was profiled in a study of OX40 agonist ivuxolimab in advanced cancers. As for the study more broadly: Ivuxolimab, which targeted the costimulatory receptor OX40 (CD134), was an agonistic, fully human IgG2 monoclonal antibody. Intravenous ivuxolimab was administered to patients every 2 weeks at six dose levels: 0.01, 0.1, 0.3, 1.5, 3 and 10 mg/kg. Of the 50 or so patients in dose escalation, about 19 had hepatocellular carcinoma, around 15 had melanoma, 9 had renal cell carcinoma and 9 had head and neck cancer. The dose-escalation cohort was about 83% male with a mean age of about 54 years, ranging from roughly 23 to 80. Patients were allowed to have had prior anti-PD-1, anti-PD-L1 or anti-CTLA-4 therapy, and 40% to 45% of the dose-escalation patients had previously received checkpoint inhibitors. Partial responses were achieved by three dose-escalation patients, of whom one had hepatocellular carcinoma and two had cutaneous melanoma. The purpose of peripheral TCRbeta sequencing was to test whether ivuxolimab changed TCR sequence diversity and led to clonal T-cell expansion. The paper covers the monotherapy dose-escalation part of the phase I ivuxolimab trial, which included N = 52 patients.

A word on this clone: The clone's antigen remains unknown. No base-level quality is on record; no much larger clone is a single base apart.

Genomic DNA was extracted from sorted cells for sequencing of the TCRbeta CDR3 region. The immunoSEQ Assay was used to sequence the TCRbeta CDR3 regions. TCRdb mirrors the immuneACCESS table, restricted to in-frame sequences. Some clones are absent from its copies; in checked studies, under half trace to an unresolved V gene, and the reason for the others is unknown. The sample yields about 120,000 clones; 80% to 90% were counted once. Around 0.53% of the sample is in the top ten clones. Patients with autoimmune disease history or receiving systemic immunosuppression were excluded from the trial. Peripheral blood for TCR sequencing was drawn from every dose cohort at baseline, at cycle 4 day 1 and at cycle 7 day 1. The samples were taken from a phase I, first-in-human, multicenter, open-label dose-escalation trial of ivuxolimab. Adults with locally advanced or metastatic head and neck squamous cell, hepatocellular, melanoma or renal cell carcinoma were enrolled in the trial. CD4+ and CD8+ T cells were sorted separately from peripheral blood before TCR sequencing.

Trimming at the junction amounts to 8 bases on V and 1 base on J, and the germline ends lie 11 bases apart. The CDR3 has 13 amino acids, counting the end cysteine and phenylalanine. CDR3 DNA only is kept here, 39 bases in frame from base 1. The germline V gene encodes CDR1 LNHDA and CDR2 SQIVND (reference sequence). Broader findings and caveats from the paper: Which antigens the clonally expanded peripheral T cells were specific for was not determined. On average, CD8+ T cells showed more expanded clones than CD4+ T cells after ivuxolimab. Clonal expansion of both CD4+ and CD8+ blood T cells was observed from baseline to week 6 at doses 0.1 to 3.0 mg/kg. In the 0.1-3.0 mg/kg groups, partial responders were among the patients with the lowest normalized peripheral clonal expansion, particularly in CD8+ T cells. Low levels of normalized T-cell clonal expansion were also seen in some nonresponding patients.

The V and J segments used are TRBV19 and TRBJ1-1, with the D segment identity uncertain. Source: CD4+ or CD8+ T cells sorted from blood, taken in a trial of the OX40 agonist ivuxolimab. The TCR was taken from an adult with an advanced solid tumor such as melanoma, head and neck, liver or kidney cancer. CDR3 protein: CASGVSRNTEAFF. DNA sequence: TGTGCCAGTGGGGTATCACGGAACACTGAAGCTTTCTTT.